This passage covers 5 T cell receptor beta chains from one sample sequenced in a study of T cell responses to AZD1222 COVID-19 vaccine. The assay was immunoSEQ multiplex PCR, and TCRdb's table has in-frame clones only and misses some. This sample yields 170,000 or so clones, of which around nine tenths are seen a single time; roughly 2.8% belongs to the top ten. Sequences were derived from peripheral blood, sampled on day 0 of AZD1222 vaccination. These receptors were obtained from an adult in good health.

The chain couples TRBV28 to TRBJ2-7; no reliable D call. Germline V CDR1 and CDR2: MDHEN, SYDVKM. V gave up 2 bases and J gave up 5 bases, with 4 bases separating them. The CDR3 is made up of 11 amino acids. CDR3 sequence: CASSLGHEQYF. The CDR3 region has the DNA TGTGCCAGCAGTTTAGGCCACGAGCAGTACTTC.

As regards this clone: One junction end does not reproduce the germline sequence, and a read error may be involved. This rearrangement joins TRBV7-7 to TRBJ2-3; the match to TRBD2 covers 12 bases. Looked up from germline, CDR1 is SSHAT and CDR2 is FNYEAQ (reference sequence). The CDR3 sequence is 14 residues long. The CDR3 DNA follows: TGTGCTAGCAGTCCTAGCGGGGGGGCAGATACGCAGTATTTT. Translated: CASSPSGGADTQYF.

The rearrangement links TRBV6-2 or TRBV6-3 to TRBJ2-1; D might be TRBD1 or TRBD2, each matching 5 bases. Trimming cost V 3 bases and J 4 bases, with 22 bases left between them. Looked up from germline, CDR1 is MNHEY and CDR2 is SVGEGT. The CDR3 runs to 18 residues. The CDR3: CASSYRGVEADLYNEQFF. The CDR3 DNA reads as TGTGCCAGCAGTTATAGGGGTGTGGAAGCGGATCTATACAATGAGCAGTTCTTC.

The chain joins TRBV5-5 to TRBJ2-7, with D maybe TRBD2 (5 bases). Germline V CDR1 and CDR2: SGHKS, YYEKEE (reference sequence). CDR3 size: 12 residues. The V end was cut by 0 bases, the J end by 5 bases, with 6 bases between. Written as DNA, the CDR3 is TGTGCCAGCAGCTTGGCCGGGAACGAGCAGTACTTC. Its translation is CASSLAGNEQYF.

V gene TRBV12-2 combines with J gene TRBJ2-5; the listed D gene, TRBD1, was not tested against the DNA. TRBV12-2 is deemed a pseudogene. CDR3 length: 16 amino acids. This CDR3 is CASRQGTGLQDETQYF. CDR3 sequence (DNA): TGTGCAAGTCGCCAAGGGACAGGACTTCAGGATGAGACCCAGTACTTC.